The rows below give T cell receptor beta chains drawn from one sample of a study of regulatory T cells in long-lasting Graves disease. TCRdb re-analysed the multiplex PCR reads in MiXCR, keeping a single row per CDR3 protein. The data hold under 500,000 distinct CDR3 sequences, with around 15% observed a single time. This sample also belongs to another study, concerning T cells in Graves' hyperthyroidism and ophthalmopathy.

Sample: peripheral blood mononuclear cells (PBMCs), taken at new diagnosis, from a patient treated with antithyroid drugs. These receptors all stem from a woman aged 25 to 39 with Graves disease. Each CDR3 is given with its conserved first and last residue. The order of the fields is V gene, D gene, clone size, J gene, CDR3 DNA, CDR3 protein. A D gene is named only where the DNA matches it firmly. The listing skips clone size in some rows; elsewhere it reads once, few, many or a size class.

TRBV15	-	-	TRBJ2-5	TGTGCCACCAGCAGAGATATTAGCGACCAAGAGACCCAGTACTTC	CATSRDISDQETQYF
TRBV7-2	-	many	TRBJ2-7	TGTGCCAGCAGCTTCATGGGGACCGCCTACGAGCAGTACTTC	CASSFMGTAYEQYF
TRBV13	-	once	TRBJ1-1	TGTGCCAGCAGCTTAGGGGCCCCGTCCACTGAAGGTTTCTTT	CASSLGAPSTEGFF
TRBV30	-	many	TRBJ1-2	TGTGCCTGGAGTCGTTCCGACTATGGCTACACCTTC	CAWSRSDYGYTF
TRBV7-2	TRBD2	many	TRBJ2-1	TGTGCCAGCAGCATTGGACTAGTGGGCAATGAGCAGTTCTTC	CASSIGLVGNEQFF
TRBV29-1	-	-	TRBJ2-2	TGCAGCGTTACCCCCGGGGTTACCACCGGGGAGCTGTTTTTT	CSVTPGVTTGELFF
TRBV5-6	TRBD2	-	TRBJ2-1	TGTGCCAGCAGCTTGGGGCCTAGCGGGTGGGGTTTACACTATGAGCAGTTCTTC	CASSLGPSGWGLHYEQFF
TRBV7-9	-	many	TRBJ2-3	TGTGCCAGCAGTTATACAGGGAACGGCACAGATACGCAGTATTTT	CASSYTGNGTDTQYF
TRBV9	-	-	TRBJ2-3	TGTGCCAGCAGCGTGAGTCTAGCTGTAGATACGCAGTATTTT	CASSVSLAVDTQYF
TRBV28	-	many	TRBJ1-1	TGTGCCAGCAGTTTAAAGTATCGGAACACTGAAGCTTTCTTT	CASSLKYRNTEAFF
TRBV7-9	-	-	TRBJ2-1	TGTGCCAGCAGCTCATCCCAGTTCTTC	CASSSSQFF
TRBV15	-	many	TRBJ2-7	TGTGCCACCAGCAGCGTTCCTGCGGACATTGATACTTTGCAGTACTTC	CATSSVPADIDTLQYF
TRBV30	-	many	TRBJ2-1	TGTGCCTGGAACGGGGGCCCGGGGAATGAGCAGTTCTTC	CAWNGGPGNEQFF
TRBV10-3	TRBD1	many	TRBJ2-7	TGTGCCATCAGTATCGGGGACAGGGAATCCTACGAGCAGTACTTC	CAISIGDRESYEQYF
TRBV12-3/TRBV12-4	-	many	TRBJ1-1	TGTGCCAGCAGCCCCCCGGGACGCCGGAACACTGAAGCTTTCTTT	CASSPPGRRNTEAFF
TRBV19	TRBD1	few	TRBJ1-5	TGTGCCAGTAGTTGGACAGGGTACAATCAGCCCCAGCATTTT	CASSWTGYNQPQHF
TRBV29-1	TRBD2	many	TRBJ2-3	TGCAGCGTTGTCGCTAGCGGGAGGGTTTGGACAGATACGCAGTATTTT	CSVVASGRVWTDTQYF
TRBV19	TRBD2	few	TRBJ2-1	TGTGCCAGTAGTATAGGACTAGCGGGGACAAATGAGCAGTTCTTC	CASSIGLAGTNEQFF
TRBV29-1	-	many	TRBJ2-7	TGCAGCGTCGATCAGGGTGTTGGGCAGTACTTC	CSVDQGVGQYF
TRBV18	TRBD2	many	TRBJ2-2	TGTGCCAGCTCACCGGGACTAGTGGGCGGGGAGCTGTTTTTT	CASSPGLVGGELFF
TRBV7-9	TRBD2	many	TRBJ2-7	TGTGCCAGCAGCAAAGCGGGAGTCTCCTACGAGCAGTACTTC	CASSKAGVSYEQYF
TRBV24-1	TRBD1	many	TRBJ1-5	TGTGCCACCAACCGGACAGGCTATAGCAATCAGCCCCAGCATTTT	CATNRTGYSNQPQHF
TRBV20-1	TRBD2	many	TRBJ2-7	TGCAGTGCTAGAGATAGGACTAGCGGGACGGGGGAGCAGTACTTC	CSARDRTSGTGEQYF
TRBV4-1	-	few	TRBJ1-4	TGTGCCAGCAGCCACCCCGTTGGAGCAACTAATGAAAAACTGTTTTTT	CASSHPVGATNEKLFF
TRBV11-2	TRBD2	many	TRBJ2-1	TGTGCCAGCAGCTCCACGGGGGAGGGTAGCTACAATGAGCAGTTCTTC	CASSSTGEGSYNEQFF
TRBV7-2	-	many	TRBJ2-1	TGTGCCAGCAGCTTAGGTCAAGGGACCCTATTATACAATGAGCAGTTCTTC	CASSLGQGTLLYNEQFF
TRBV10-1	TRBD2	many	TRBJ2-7	TGCGCCAGCAGTGAGTCCCGGGAGGTTACTGCCTACTACGAGCAGTACTTC	CASSESREVTAYYEQYF
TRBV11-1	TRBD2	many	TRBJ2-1	TGTGCCAGCAGCCTACAGACTAGCGGGAGATACCATGAGCAGTTCTTC	CASSLQTSGRYHEQFF
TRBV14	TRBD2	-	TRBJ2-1	TGTGCCAGCAGCCAAGAGGGTGGGCGGGAGAGGAACAATGAGCAGTTCTTC	CASSQEGGRERNNEQFF
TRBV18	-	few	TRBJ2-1	TGTGCCAGCTCACCAGGGAGGGAGCAGTTCTTC	CASSPGREQFF
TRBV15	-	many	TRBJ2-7	TGTGCCACCAGCTTCTCGGGACTGACCTACGAGCAGTACTTC	CATSFSGLTYEQYF
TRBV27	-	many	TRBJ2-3	TGTGCCAGCAGGCCCTCACGAAACGAGCGGGGCACAGATACGCAGTATTTT	CASRPSRNERGTDTQYF
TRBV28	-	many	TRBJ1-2	TGTGCCAGCTTCCTTTATGGCTACACCTTC	CASFLYGYTF
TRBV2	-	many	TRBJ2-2	TGTGCCAGCAGAAGTCCTTCGAACACCGGGGAGCTGTTTTTT	CASRSPSNTGELFF
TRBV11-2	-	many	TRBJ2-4	TGTGCCAGCAGCCACTTATGGCCGGAGCTAGCCAAAAACATTCAGTACTTC	CASSHLWPELAKNIQYF
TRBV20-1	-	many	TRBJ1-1	TGCAGTGCTAGGGAGGGAGCAGCGAACACTGAAGCTTTCTTT	CSAREGAANTEAFF
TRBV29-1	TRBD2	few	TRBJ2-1	TGCAGCGTTGAAGATTTTAGGATTCTAGCGGGAATGAGAGGCGATGAGCAGTTCTTC	CSVEDFRILAGMRGDEQFF
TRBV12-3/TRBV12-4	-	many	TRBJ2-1	TGTGCCAGCCGGCGGGGCGGCCAGAGCTCCTACAATGAGCAGTTCTTC	CASRRGGQSSYNEQFF
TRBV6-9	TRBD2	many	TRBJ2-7	TGTGCCAGCAGTTACGGGGGACTAGCGGGAGGCCGCGAGCAGTACTTC	CASSYGGLAGGREQYF
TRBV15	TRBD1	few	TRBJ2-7	TGTGCCACCAGCAGTGCTATAGGGACAGACTACGAGCAGTACTTC	CATSSAIGTDYEQYF
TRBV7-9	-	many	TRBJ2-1	TGTGCCAGCAGCTTGCTATGGGAGCAGTTCTTC	CASSLLWEQFF
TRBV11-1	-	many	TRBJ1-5	TGTGCCAGCAGCATGACCGGGCTAGCTACGGAGCCCCAGCATTTT	CASSMTGLATEPQHF